This T cell receptor (beta chain) was recovered during a study of cytomegalovirus exposure and HLA in healthy donors. Study in general: The 120 validation repertoires used the same platform as the approximately 700 first-cohort repertoires (as reported by a later analysis). Findings of the study overall: In vitro confirmation showed three CMV-associated chains to be CMV antigen specific.

Remarks on this clone: Its antigen is not identified.

Germline lookup yields CDR1 LNHDA and CDR2 SQIVND (reference sequence). V lost 7 bases and J lost 0, with 15 bases in between. This CDR3 has 15 residues. The data were produced by immunoSEQ multiplex PCR, yet TCRdb's version contains in-frame clones alone and is incomplete. Of over 150,000 clones listed, about 90% are singletons. Separate from the roughly 610-subject first cohort, the approximately 120-subject validation cohort was the one that the donors belonged to. The source of this sequence is a woman between 18 and 30 years old in good health and CMV-seropositive. The J gene is TRBJ1-1, the V gene TRBV19, with D uncertain. Sequenced input: PBMCs. Here the CDR3 reads CASTTYGGLNTEAFF. CDR3 DNA sequence: TGTGCCAGTACCACGTACGGCGGGTTGAACACTGAAGCTTTCTTT. Based on the CDR3 plus reference TRBV19 and TRBJ1-1, the full variable domain is DGGITQSPKYLFRKEGQNVTLSCEQNLNHDAMYWYRQDPGQGLRLIYYSQIVNDFQKGDIAEGYSVSREKKESFPLTVTSAQKNPTAFYLCASTTYGGLNTEAFFGQGTRLTVV.